This entry describes one TCR beta chain. Germline-derived CDR1 and CDR2 are MNHEY and SVGAGI. The CDR3 has 14 residues. V lost 0 bases and J lost 3; bases outside the gene matches: 0. This record belongs to a study of blood T cell repertoires in COVID-19. Study details: COVID-19 samples from acute and convalescent phases originated in the United States, Italy and Spain.

Measured with immunoSEQ multiplex PCR; TCRdb has only the in-frame clones, and not every one. The sample lists hundreds of thousands of clones; roughly nine tenths were seen once. The source material was PBMCs or T cells enriched from blood (not recorded which). This clonotype was obtained from a man aged 18 to 29 who had recovered from COVID-19. The chain recombines TRBV6-5 with TRBJ2-7; 9 nucleotides match TRBD1. CDR3 sequence: CASSYSGQGYEQYF. For the CDR3, the DNA is TGTGCCAGCAGTTACTCGGGACAGGGCTACGAGCAGTACTTC.